The sequence of this T cell receptor (beta chain) was determined in a study of T cell repertoires in cytomegalovirus infection (dated by TCRdb to between 2017 and 2020). Study-wide context: Recently identified HLA-C-restricted CMV epitopes, whose presentation resists viral immunomodulation, were targeted by peptide stimulations together with well-studied HLA-B-restricted epitopes. Donor HLA type was relevant to the analysis, as public TCR beta signatures indicated carriage of CMV infection together with the matching HLA type. The investigation overall reported the following: Carriers of CMV infection plus the relevant HLA type were discriminated by the cumulative frequency of public TCR beta family members in the study cohort and in an independent roughly 340-donor cohort. The ex vivo response was dominated by HLA-C-restricted CMV-specific TCR beta clonotypes, which also provided the single most frequent clonotype in two of eight donors.

The sequencer listed for this sample is Illumina HiSeq 1500. TCRdb itself trimmed the public reads at Q25 with fastp, ran MiXCR and retained productive beta chains. Each CDR3 protein gets just one entry, which takes the most common genes and DNA from the rows behind it. Counted in this sample were 800,000 to 950,000 distinct CDR3 sequences; approximately 30% of them appeared once. The top ten clones comprise around an eighth of the sample. Based on the germline V gene (reference sequence), the CDR1 and CDR2 sequences are WNHNN and SYGVQD. CDR3 length: 15 amino acids, cysteine to phenylalanine. Of all the DNA, just the CDR3 is kept, 45 bases in frame from base 1. V lost 4 bases and J lost 5 bases, and the count of bases not matched to a germline gene is 4. This clonotype was detected ten times or more. Its binding antigen is unknown. Within one base of it there is no much larger clone, and no base qualities were kept.

The label giving this sample's treatment or condition can be read as: in vitro stimulation with specific CMV peptide epitopes to enrich CMV-specific T cells. This sequence uses TRBV10-1 and TRBJ1-5; the central 11 bases match TRBD1. This sequence was found in a human donor in good health (CMV status not recorded). Some clones in this sample may be carry-over from other donors' samples. Sequencing was performed on cultured CD8+ T cells from PBMCs, taken from culture after CMV antigen stimulation. In nucleotide form, the sequence is TGCGCCAGCAGTGGGGGACAGGGGGACGATCAGCCCCAGCATTTT. Translated, it gives CASSGGQGDDQPQHF.